Listed here are 21 T cell receptor beta chains from one sample, sequenced in a study of blood T cell repertoires in COVID-19. TCRdb's copy holds only in-frame clones and misses some; the assay was immunoSEQ multiplex PCR. Of approximately 210,000 clones in the sample, 80% to 90% were seen once. The sequencing input was peripheral blood. These receptors were collected from a man aged 50 to 59 with active or convalescent COVID-19.

The chain combines TRBV29-1 with TRBJ2-3; 11 positions match TRBD2. The CDR3 runs 16 residues. CDR1 is SQVTM, CDR2 ANQGSEA, per germline. After removal of 5 bases from V and 0 bases from J, the junction contained 7 bases not matched to a gene. The CDR3 sequence is CSVLSGRAGSTDTQYF. The DNA of the CDR3 is TGCAGCGTTCTTAGCGGGAGGGCAGGAAGCACAGATACGCAGTATTTT.

This chain uses TRBV7-9 with TRBJ2-2; a possible D gene is TRBD2 (6 bases). V was pared by 8 bases and J by 7 bases, with 17 bases between. The V gene's germline CDR1 is SEHNR and CDR2 FQNEAQ (reference sequence). The CDR3 covers 14 residues. The CDR3 is CASVADPSGGELFF. CDR3 DNA sequence: TGTGCCAGCGTAGCGGACCCCTCCGGCGGGGAGCTGTTTTTT.

This clone has only a few counts. For the CDR3, the DNA is TGCGCCAGCAGCACCTTAGGACAGACGAAAAATGGCTACACCTTC. It codes for CASSTLGQTKNGYTF. The chain joins TRBV4-1 to TRBJ1-2, with D perhaps matching TRBD1 (6 bases). Deletions cut 5 bases from V and 6 bases from J, with 19 bases between. Germline CDR1 MGHRA, CDR2 YSYEKL. The CDR3 is made up of 15 amino acids.

The chain employs TRBV9 and TRBJ2-1; a possible D gene is TRBD1 (5 bases). V lost 2 bases and J 8 bases, leaving 11 bases between the germline ends. The germline gives CDR1 SGDLS, CDR2 YYNGEE. The length of the CDR3 is 13 residues. For the CDR3, the DNA is TGTGCCAGCAGCGTGACAGTAGGAGATGAGCAGTTCTTC. It codes for CASSVTVGDEQFF.

The chain uses TRBV4-3 and TRBJ1-1; no firm D call. Germline-derived CDR1 and CDR2 are LGHNA and YSLEER. V gave up 6 bases and J gave up 1 base, with 9 bases separating them. There are 13 residues in the CDR3. CDR3 nucleotide sequence: TGCGCCAGCAGTCTTACAACGAACACTGAAGCTTTCTTT. Protein: CASSLTTNTEAFF.

Notes on this clone: Distinct nucleotide sequences in the sample also encode this CDR3. The gene calls are TRBV5-1 and TRBJ2-3, with 13 bases lining up with TRBD2. There are 15 residues in the CDR3. Germline V lookup: CDR1 SGHRS, CDR2 YFSETQ. Trimming removed 2 bases from V and 5 bases from J; junction bases left unmatched: 2. The CDR3 nucleotides read TGCGCCAGCAGCTTAGGACTAGCGGGGGTAGATACGCAGTATTTT. This codes for CASSLGLAGVDTQYF.

This chain links TRBV12-5 with TRBJ1-5, with D unclear. The V end lost 6 bases, the J end lost 1 base, and 7 bases lay between the germline ends. Germline values: CDR1 LGHNT, CDR2 FRNRAP. This CDR3 is 13 amino acids long. The CDR3, as DNA: TGTGCTAGTGGCTGGCACAGCAATCAGCCCCAGCATTTT. It codes for CASGWHSNQPQHF. The variable domain in full, with the rest retrieved from reference TRBV12-5 and TRBJ1-5, is DARVTQTPRHKVTEMGQEVTMRCQPILGHNTVFWYRQTMMQGLELLAYFRNRAPLDDSGMPKDRFSAEMPDATLATLKIQPSEPRDSAVYFCASGWHSNQPQHFGDGTRLSIL.

The rearrangement uses TRBV5-5 and TRBJ2-1; no reliable D call. Deletions cut 5 bases from V and 0 bases from J, with 12 bases between. The CDR3 runs to 15 residues. CDR1 and CDR2 from the germline V gene are SGHKS and YYEKEE (reference sequence). In nucleotides, the CDR3 is TGTGCCAGCAGTTCAGGCCTGAGCTCCTACAATGAGCAGTTCTTC. This translates into CASSSGLSSYNEQFF.

This chain links TRBV5-6 with TRBJ1-4; the match to TRBD1 covers 10 bases. CDR1 SGHDT and CDR2 YYEEEE come from the germline V gene. Unmatched junction bases numbered 9, after V lost 0 bases and J lost 7 bases. This CDR3 is built from 17 residues. The CDR3 region is CASSLDATGGASEKLFF. In DNA form, the CDR3 reads TGTGCCAGCAGCTTGGATGCGACAGGGGGCGCATCTGAAAAACTGTTTTTT.

The rearrangement uses TRBV7-3 and TRBJ2-1; 15 nucleotides align to TRBD2. Trimming removed 1 base from V and 5 bases from J; junction bases left unmatched: 9. This CDR3 is built from 19 residues. Germline values: CDR1 SGHTA, CDR2 FQGTGA. The CDR3 region is CASSLKPRTSGRGNNEQFF. In DNA, the CDR3 is TGTGCCAGCAGCTTAAAACCCCGGACTAGCGGGAGGGGTAACAATGAGCAGTTCTTC.

This clone is a singleton in its sample. V gene TRBV18 combines with J gene TRBJ2-7, with D hard to call. This CDR3 has 13 amino acids. Per germline, CDR1 KGHSH and CDR2 LQKENI. The germline V and J ends were trimmed by 6 bases and 5 bases, with 14 bases remaining between them. The CDR3 sequence: CASSPSPQNEQYF. The CDR3, as DNA: TGTGCCAGCTCTCCATCCCCACAGAACGAGCAGTACTTC.

This clone was observed a few times. This chain joins TRBV6-5 and TRBJ1-1; TRBD1 aligns across 7 bases. V lost 4 bases, J lost 0 bases, and 5 bases stayed unmatched. CDR1 is MNHEY and CDR2 is SVGAGI in the germline V gene. The CDR3 spans 15 residues. In DNA, the CDR3 is TGTGCCAGCAGTTCCCTCGGGACAGTGAACACTGAAGCTTTCTTT. Protein: CASSSLGTVNTEAFF.

This chain uses TRBV3-1 (or the pseudogene TRBV3-2) with TRBJ1-1; D ambiguous. The germline gives CDR1 LGHDT, CDR2 YNNKEL (reference sequence). V lost 4 bases, J lost 0 bases, and 6 bases lay in between. This CDR3 comprises 13 residues. The CDR3 is CASSLYMNTEAFF. The DNA for the CDR3 is TGTGCCAGCAGCCTATATATGAACACTGAAGCTTTCTTT.

CDR3 DNA sequence: TGTGCCTGGTCCCCCGGGACTAGCGGAAGCACAGATACGCAGTATTTT. Translated: CAWSPGTSGSTDTQYF. This chain links TRBV30 with TRBJ2-3; 11 bases map to TRBD2. The V segment lost 5 bases and the J segment 0 bases; nucleotides outside the gene matches: 7. The CDR3 spans 16 residues. CDR1 is GTSNPN and CDR2 is SVGIG in the germline V gene (reference sequence).

The chain has TRBV10-3 and TRBJ2-2; 10 nucleotides align to TRBD2. Germline V gene lookup returns CDR1 ENHRY and CDR2 SYGVKD. With V trimmed by 5 bases and J by 1 base, 1 base remained unmatched. The length of the CDR3 is 15 residues. The CDR3: CAISSGRVNTGELFF. The CDR3 DNA reads as TGTGCCATCAGTAGCGGGAGGGTGAACACCGGGGAGCTGTTTTTT.

The V call is TRBV27, the J call TRBJ2-1; 9 bases fit TRBD2. The CDR3 totals 16 residues. Germline V CDR1 and CDR2: MNHEY, SMNVEV (reference sequence). V was clipped by 6 bases and J by 6 bases; unmatched bases: 12. CDR3 bases: TGTGCCAGCAGCACTAAAAGCGGGAGGATCGTCAATGAGCAGTTCTTC. Protein sequence: CASSTKSGRIVNEQFF.

The chain couples TRBV5-1 to TRBJ1-2; a weak D match, TRBD1 (6 bases). Germline CDR1 SGHRS, CDR2 YFSETQ. There are 11 residues in the CDR3. V was shortened by 4 bases and J by 7 bases, with 8 bases between the two germline ends. CDR3 DNA sequence: TGCGCCAGCAGCAGGGGGACTGGCTACACCTTC. Its translation is CASSRGTGYTF. Drawing the rest from reference TRBV5-1 and TRBJ1-2, the complete variable domain is KAGVTQTPRYLIKTRGQQVTLSCSPISGHRSVSWYQQTPGQGLQFLFEYFSETQRNKGNFPGRFSGRQFSNSRSEMNVSTLELGDSALYLCASSRGTGYTFGSGTRLTVV.

The chain joins TRBV18 to TRBJ2-5, with a tentative D call TRBD2 (5 bases). CDR1 is KGHSH, CDR2 LQKENI, per germline. The ends were cut back, 8 bases at V and 1 base at J, with 11 bases in the middle. The CDR3 has 13 residues. The CDR3 DNA reads as TGTGCCAGCCAACCGGGAATCCAAGAGACCCAGTACTTC. Translating it yields CASQPGIQETQYF.

In DNA form, the CDR3 reads TGTGCCAGCAGTTATTCAGGGGGCCAATCTGGAAACACCATATATTTT. This sequence encodes CASSYSGGQSGNTIYF. This sequence joins TRBV6-6 and TRBJ1-3, with TRBD1 matching 8 bases. Germline trimming cut 3 bases from V and 1 base from J; bases unmatched to any gene: 5. There are 16 residues in the CDR3. Germline V gene sequence: CDR1 MNHNY, CDR2 SVGAGI (reference sequence).

This chain uses TRBV18 with TRBJ2-1; D remains unclear. This CDR3 spans 13 amino acids. V dropped 4 bases and J dropped 6 bases, with 10 bases sitting between them. CDR1 is KGHSH, CDR2 LQKENI, per germline. CDR3 residues: CASSRGSGNEQFF. The CDR3 nucleotides are TGTGCCAGCTCACGCGGCTCGGGCAATGAGCAGTTCTTC.

The rearrangement uses TRBV6-1 and TRBJ2-7, with 9 bases matching TRBD1. CDR1 MNHNS and CDR2 SASEGT come from the germline V gene. This CDR3 is built from 13 residues. The junction had 4 bases not matched to a gene; V was cut back by 2 bases and J by 8 bases. The CDR3 here is CASSEKQGAKQYF. The DNA of the CDR3 is TGTGCCAGCAGTGAAAAACAGGGGGCGAAGCAGTACTTC.